This TCR beta chain was sequenced for a study of cytomegalovirus exposure and HLA in healthy donors. Trimming left V 3 bases short and J 8 bases short, with 16 bases between. CDR3 length: 15 residues. Germline CDR1 is SEHNR and CDR2 is FQNEAQ (reference sequence). Judged by abundance, this clone is large. The antigen remains undetermined. The primer mix had 60 Vbeta and 13 Jbeta primers. Produced via immunoSEQ multiplex PCR; TCRdb's table is partial and in-frame only. This sample has 150,000 to 200,000 clones, with 80% found just once. General observations from the study: Apart from CMV serostatus, no immune exposure information was available. Rare sequences made up most TCRs, while some public TCRs were found in many donors.

The source material was PBMCs. The TCR sequence derives from a man aged 18 to 35 in good health and CMV-seropositive. The J gene is TRBJ2-2, the V gene TRBV7-9, with a tentative D call TRBD1 (5 bases). The chain's CDR3 is CASSFGPPAGGELFF. In DNA form, the CDR3 reads TGTGCCAGCAGCTTTGGGCCCCCAGCAGGGGGGGAGCTGTTTTTT.